This TCR beta chain was documented in a study of T cells in localized non-small cell lung cancer. Study-wide findings and caveats: Adjacent uninvolved lung tissue had the highest T cell clonality, exceeding tumor. Longer survival (overall) was linked to higher T cell density in blood. Analysis by sequencing included only one tumor region, so heterogeneity remains possible.

Turning to this clone: Its antigen remains unknown.

There are 14 residues in the CDR3. V lost 0 bases to trimming and J lost 7 bases; unmatched junction nucleotides: 5. The germline V gene has CDR1 SEHNR and CDR2 FQNEAQ (reference sequence). Some clones are missing from TCRdb's copy, which holds only in-frame ones; the method was immunoSEQ multiplex PCR. The data contain 90,000 to 95,000 clones, roughly 87% of them singletons. This TCR came from a man aged 40-75 years with stage I squamous cell lung carcinoma. The sample in question was peripheral blood, obtained before any cancer treatment. V gene TRBV7-9 combines with J gene TRBJ1-2; 7 bases fit TRBD1. In DNA, the CDR3 is TGTGCCAGCAGCTTAGCTGGGACAGACGCTGGCTACACCTTC. Residues: CASSLAGTDAGYTF.